This passage covers 8 T cell receptor beta chains from one sample sequenced in a study of identical twins. TCRdb reprocessed the 5' RACE reads via MiXCR and lists one record per CDR3 protein. The sample holds 650,000 to 750,000 distinct CDR3 sequences, around 21% seen once. This sample also appeared in a second study, on T cells expressing NK-cell markers.

Sequencing used PBMCs. The receptors shown here come from a woman younger than 30 in good health.

The chain couples TRBV2 to TRBJ2-5; 10 nucleotides agree with TRBD2. The V gene's germline CDR1 is SNHLY and CDR2 FYNNEI. V gave up 10 bases and J gave up 1 base; unmatched junction bases: 6. This CDR3 has 14 residues. CDR3 residues: CATFTSGVQETQYF. In DNA form, the CDR3 reads TGTGCCACTTTTACTAGCGGGGTCCAAGAGACCCAGTACTTC.

This chain connects TRBV5-1 to TRBJ1-6, with 8 nucleotides matching TRBD1. V lost 0 bases and J lost 10; bases outside the gene matches: 6. This CDR3 has 15 residues. Per the germline V gene, CDR1 is SGHRS and CDR2 is YFSETQ. The CDR3 protein is CASSLGPGGRSPLHF. The CDR3 DNA is TGCGCCAGCAGCTTGGGCCCAGGGGGCAGATCACCCCTCCACTTT.

The sample holds many counts of this clonotype. V is TRBV7-9 and J is TRBJ2-2; TRBD2 might be the D (5 bases). The CDR3 consists of 15 residues. Germline-derived CDR1 and CDR2 are SEHNR and FQNEAQ (reference sequence). Trimming shortened V by 5 bases and J by 1 base, and 11 bases separated the two germline ends. In DNA form, the CDR3 reads TGTGCCAGCAGCCTCGACTATGTGAACACCGGGGAGCTGTTTTTT. Translating it yields CASSLDYVNTGELFF.

Ten or more counts support this clonotype. The J gene is TRBJ2-1, the V gene TRBV24-1; TRBD2 aligns across 7 bases. Germline trimming cut 3 bases from V and 7 bases from J; bases unmatched to any gene: 8. This CDR3 has 15 amino acids. CDR1 is KGHDR and CDR2 is SFDVKD in the germline V gene. The CDR3 sequence is CATSDPRRGGNEQFF. Written as DNA, the CDR3 is TGTGCCACCAGTGATCCCAGGCGGGGAGGGAATGAGCAGTTCTTC.

The chain uses TRBV19 and TRBJ1-5; tentatively, D is TRBD1 (6 bases). Deletions cut 5 bases from V and 9 bases from J, with 17 bases between. The V gene's germline CDR1 is LNHDA and CDR2 SQIVND (reference sequence). This CDR3 region has 14 residues. The CDR3 spells CASSQQGLGLPQHF. CDR3 coding DNA: TGTGCCAGTAGTCAACAGGGCCTGGGTCTGCCCCAGCATTTT.

This clonotype came up a few times. This chain links TRBV29-1 with TRBJ2-1; D is perhaps TRBD2 (6 bases). Germline V gene data show CDR1 as SQVTM and CDR2 as ANQGSEA. V was clipped by 5 bases and J by 8 bases, with 16 bases between them. The CDR3 contains 13 residues. CDR3 loop: CSVWRDRIDEQFF. CDR3 DNA: TGCAGCGTTTGGCGGGACCGAATCGATGAGCAGTTCTTC.

V and J are TRBV20-1 and TRBJ2-3; 11 bases agree with TRBD2. Germline CDR1 is DFQATT and CDR2 is SNEGSKA (reference sequence). The CDR3 totals 17 residues. J gave up 2 bases and V 6 bases, and 13 bases lay outside the gene matches. The CDR3, as DNA: TGCAGTGCCGAATCGAGGACTAGCGGGTGGGACACAGATACGCAGTATTTT. Protein sequence: CSAESRTSGWDTDTQYF.

The chain has TRBV13 and TRBJ2-1; D possibly corresponds to TRBD1 (6 bases). The germline V gene has CDR1 PRHDT and CDR2 FYEKMQ (reference sequence). The V gene lost 5 bases and the J gene lost 7 bases, with 12 bases spanning the gap. There are 13 residues in the CDR3. The CDR3 region has the DNA TGTGCCAGCAGCGAGCGGACAGTAAATGAGCAGTTCTTC. The encoded protein is CASSERTVNEQFF. Combining the CDR3 with reference TRBV13 and TRBJ2-1 gives the whole variable domain AAGVIQSPRHLIKEKRETATLKCYPIPRHDTVYWYQQGPGQDPQFLISFYEKMQSDKGSIPDRFSAQQFSDYHSELNMSSLELGDSALYFCASSERTVNEQFFGPGTRLTVL.